Listed here are 23 T cell receptor beta chains from one sample, sequenced in a study of blood T cell repertoires in COVID-19. Produced via immunoSEQ multiplex PCR; TCRdb's table is partial and in-frame only. The table includes 84,000 or so clones, over 70% detected once. Material: peripheral blood. These receptors all come from an elderly man with active or convalescent COVID-19.

The chain uses TRBV3-1 (or the pseudogene TRBV3-2) and TRBJ1-6; 9 bases match TRBD1. In germline, CDR1 is LGHDT, CDR2 YNNKEL (reference sequence). The J segment lost 7 bases and the V segment lost 3 bases, leaving 1 base of the junction unmatched. This CDR3 is 14 amino acids long. Here the CDR3 DNA reads TGTGCCAGCAGCCATGGGACAGGGAATTCACCCCTCCACTTT. This encodes CASSHGTGNSPLHF.

This chain uses TRBV28 with TRBJ1-2; the match to TRBD1 covers 7 bases. V lost 3 bases, J lost 8 bases, and 9 bases stayed unmatched. The CDR3 runs to 14 residues. Germline lookup yields CDR1 MDHEN and CDR2 SYDVKM. The CDR3 protein is CASSFLRGARGYTF. CDR3 nucleotides: TGTGCCAGCAGTTTTCTCAGGGGGGCGAGGGGCTACACCTTC.

Comments on this clone: Mismatch with germline at one junction end may stem from a read error. The genes are TRBV2 and TRBJ1-1; 11 bases fit TRBD1. CDR3 length: 15 residues. Looked up from germline, CDR1 is SNHLY and CDR2 is FYNNEI. CDR3 coding DNA: TGTGCCAGCTCGGACAGGGGGCTGCTGAAAACTGAAGCTTTCTTT. Translation: CASSDRGLLKTEAFF.

The V gene is TRBV5-1, the J gene TRBJ2-3, with D possibly being TRBD2 (6 bases). The germline V gene has CDR1 SGHRS and CDR2 YFSETQ. The CDR3 length is 15 residues. Trimming left V 1 base short and J 5 bases short, with 14 bases between. The CDR3, as DNA: TGCGCCAGCAGCTTGTCTGGCGGGGAGGTAGATACGCAGTATTTT. It translates to CASSLSGGEVDTQYF.

This sequence joins TRBV19 and TRBJ2-3; TRBD2 aligns across 16 bases. Trimming took 7 bases from V and 2 from J; bases not matched to a gene: 3. This CDR3 region has 16 residues. Germline CDR1 and CDR2: LNHDA and SQIVND (reference sequence). The CDR3 DNA sequence: TGTGCCAGTACCGGGACTAGCGGGGGGGCCACAGATACGCAGTATTTT. It specifies CASTGTSGGATDTQYF. The variable domain in full, completed from reference TRBV19 and TRBJ2-3, reads DGGITQSPKYLFRKEGQNVTLSCEQNLNHDAMYWYRQDPGQGLRLIYYSQIVNDFQKGDIAEGYSVSREKKESFPLTVTSAQKNPTAFYLCASTGTSGGATDTQYFGPGTRLTVL.

The gene calls are TRBV27 and TRBJ2-5, with 10 bases lining up with TRBD2. V lost 7 bases, J lost 5 bases, and 22 bases stayed unmatched. This CDR3 is 19 amino acids long. Germline values: CDR1 MNHEY, CDR2 SMNVEV (reference sequence). CDR3 sequence (DNA): TGTGCCAGCACCTTACGGGGACTAGCGCCAACCCGCACGGGGGAGACCCAGTACTTC. As protein: CASTLRGLAPTRTGETQYF.

The V and J genes are TRBV5-8 and TRBJ1-2; TRBD1 aligns across 8 bases. Germline CDR1 is SGHTS and CDR2 is YDEGEE. The junction had 18 bases not matched to a gene; V was cut back by 7 bases and J by 1 base. The CDR3 has 18 residues. The CDR3: CASGPVLARDRRNYGYTF. CDR3 bases: TGTGCCAGCGGCCCGGTTCTGGCCAGGGACAGGCGTAACTATGGCTACACCTTC. Full variable domain (missing parts from reference TRBV5-8 and TRBJ1-2): EAGVTQSPTHLIKTRGQQATLRCSPISGHTSVYWYQQALGLGLQFLLWYDEGEERNRGNFPPRFSGRQFPNYSSELNVNALELEDSALYLCASGPVLARDRRNYGYTFGSGTRLTVV.

The V gene is TRBV7-9, the J gene TRBJ1-5; 9 bases map to TRBD1. This CDR3 is built from 15 residues. Germline V gene sequence: CDR1 SEHNR, CDR2 FQNEAQ (reference sequence). J gave up 7 bases and V 5 bases, and 9 bases lay outside the gene matches. DNA of the CDR3: TGTGCCAGCAGCGTGGGGACAGGGAGAAACCAGCCCCAGCATTTT. This sequence encodes CASSVGTGRNQPQHF.

On this clone itself: The identical CDR3 is also encoded by other nucleotide sequences in the sample. The V and J genes are TRBV3-1 (or the pseudogene TRBV3-2) and TRBJ2-3; D might be TRBD2 (5 bases). Looked up from germline, CDR1 is LGHDT and CDR2 is YNNKEL (reference sequence). V lost 1 base and J 4 bases, leaving 6 bases between the germline ends. The CDR3 loop spans 13 amino acids. The CDR3, as DNA: TGTGCCAGCAGCCAAGCGGAGGCAGATACGCAGTATTTT. This codes for CASSQAEADTQYF.

The rearrangement links TRBV5-1 to TRBJ2-1, with D possibly being TRBD1 (5 bases). CDR1 and CDR2 from the germline V gene are SGHRS and YFSETQ. The CDR3 runs to 13 residues. V lost 3 bases and J lost 5, with 9 bases in between. The CDR3: CASSSDNNNEQFF. CDR3 bases: TGCGCCAGCAGCTCGGACAATAACAATGAGCAGTTCTTC.

The rearrangement joins TRBV21-1 to TRBJ2-1; TRBD2, the D gene given by the table, was not confirmed from the DNA. TRBV21-1 is a documented pseudogene. This CDR3 is 14 amino acids long. The CDR3: CASSNGLTYNEQFF. In DNA, the CDR3 is TGTGCCAGCAGCAACGGACTAACCTACAATGAGCAGTTCTTC.

The rearrangement uses TRBV9 and TRBJ2-3; TRBD1 might be the D (5 bases). V shed 0 bases and J shed 0 bases, with 8 bases lying between them. CDR1 SGDLS and CDR2 YYNGEE come from the germline V gene. The CDR3 extends over 15 amino acids. The CDR3 DNA follows: TGTGCCAGCAGCGTAGGTCCAGGGAGCACAGATACGCAGTATTTT. This translates into CASSVGPGSTDTQYF.

The chain carries TRBV6-6 and TRBJ1-1; D gene ambiguous. V was shortened by 6 bases and J by 1 base, with 12 bases between the two germline ends. The germline V gene encodes CDR1 MNHNY and CDR2 SVGAGI (reference sequence). The CDR3 has 14 residues. The CDR3 DNA is TGTGCCAGCAGAAATAGACGGGGGAACACTGAAGCTTTCTTT. Amino acid sequence: CASRNRRGNTEAFF.

The chain uses TRBV3-1 (or the pseudogene TRBV3-2) and TRBJ2-7; TRBD1 matches 7 bases. The V and J ends lost 1 base and 7 bases, in that order; junction bases with no gene match: 10. The CDR3 length is 15 residues. The V gene's germline CDR1 is LGHDT and CDR2 YNNKEL (reference sequence). The CDR3 nucleotides are TGTGCCAGCAGCCAAGGGCCAGGGGGTTTTGTAGAGCAGTACTTC. The encoded protein is CASSQGPGGFVEQYF.

In this sample, this clone turned up once. V and J are TRBV5-1 and TRBJ2-1, with 7 nucleotides matching TRBD1. Germline V CDR1 and CDR2: SGHRS, YFSETQ. CDR3 length: 13 residues. Losses at the gene ends were 4 bases for V and 12 bases for J; bases not matched to a gene: 10. CDR3: CASSTGQSGVQFF. The DNA of the CDR3 is TGCGCCAGCAGCACGGGACAGTCCGGGGTGCAGTTCTTC.

The chain recombines TRBV29-1 with TRBJ1-3, with TRBD1 identical over 10 bases. The CDR3 runs 14 residues. Germline-derived CDR1 and CDR2 are SQVTM and ANQGSEA. The CDR3 reads CSFRDRGTGNTIYF. The CDR3 nucleotides read TGCAGTTTCCGGGACAGGGGAACTGGAAACACCATATATTTT.

This sequence joins TRBV7-3 and TRBJ1-1; D is ambiguous. This CDR3 spans 14 amino acids. V lost 2 bases, J lost 4 bases, and 11 bases lay in between. Looked up from germline, CDR1 is SGHTA and CDR2 is FQGTGA. The CDR3 spells CASSLAGSGTEAFF. The CDR3 DNA reads TGTGCCAGCAGCTTAGCGGGTTCCGGCACTGAAGCTTTCTTT.

The CDR3 is CASSPGTALEQYF. The CDR3 DNA reads as TGTGCCAGCTCACCCGGGACAGCCCTTGAGCAGTACTTC. The genes are TRBV18 and TRBJ2-7, with 7 bases identical to TRBD1. The CDR3 is made up of 13 amino acids. V lost 3 bases and J lost 7; bases outside the gene matches: 6. Germline-derived CDR1 and CDR2 are KGHSH and LQKENI.

V and J are TRBV25-1 and TRBJ2-7, with a tentative D call TRBD2 (6 bases). Trimming stripped 4 bases from V and 3 bases from J, with 13 bases between. CDR3 size: 14 residues. Germline assignment: CDR1 MGHDK and CDR2 SYGVNS. In DNA form, the CDR3 reads TGTGCCAGCAGTGCTAGCGAAGCGTTCTACGAGCAGTACTTC. It yields the protein CASSASEAFYEQYF.

J is TRBJ1-4 and V is TRBV5-1, with 9 bases fitting TRBD1. Germline V lookup: CDR1 SGHRS, CDR2 YFSETQ. Germline trimming cut 3 bases from V and 8 bases from J; bases unmatched to any gene: 5. The CDR3 has 14 amino acids. The CDR3 DNA is TGCGCCAGCAGCTGGGGACAGGGTCAAGAAAAACTGTTTTTT. Protein sequence: CASSWGQGQEKLFF.

The V call is TRBV7-2, the J call TRBJ1-2, with D maybe TRBD1 (6 bases). This CDR3 is built from 16 residues. Germline V gene lookup returns CDR1 SGHTA and CDR2 FQGNSA. With 0 bases removed from V and 4 bases from J, the gap between germline ends came to 15 bases. The CDR3 DNA is TGTGCCAGCAGCTTAGCAGGGACCGGGACATTCTATGGCTACACCTTC. This gives the protein CASSLAGTGTFYGYTF.

V usage is TRBV5-1 and J usage is TRBJ1-1; D might be TRBD1 (5 bases). The CDR3 length is 14 residues. CDR1 and CDR2 from the germline V gene are SGHRS and YFSETQ. V lost 4 bases, J lost 2 bases, and 12 bases lay in between. This CDR3 is CASSDSSGNTEAFF. CDR3 coding DNA: TGCGCCAGCAGCGACAGCAGTGGTAACACTGAAGCTTTCTTT.

This clone was seen just once. V usage is TRBV28 and J usage is TRBJ1-5; TRBD1 matches at 10 bases. This CDR3 comprises 15 residues. Trimming took 5 bases from V and 5 from J; bases not matched to a gene: 6. Germline V lookup: CDR1 MDHEN, CDR2 SYDVKM. The CDR3 region is CASSPRQGAHQPQHF. CDR3 sequence (DNA): TGTGCCAGCAGTCCCCGACAGGGGGCCCATCAGCCCCAGCATTTT.